This TCR beta chain was retrieved from a study of regulatory T cells in long-lasting Graves disease. About the study: The antithyroid drugs taken by newly diagnosed Graves' patients had been used for under 3 months.

According to the study, TCR beta libraries were built with iRepertoire HTBI primers and CDR3-region Arm-PCR. TCRdb redid the calling of the multiplex PCR reads with MiXCR, one entry per CDR3 protein. The data show 200,000 to 250,000 distinct CDR3 sequences, with just over 20% seen just once and approximately 15% held by the top ten. This clonotype has at least ten counts. Its specificity is unknown. Whole-study findings and limits: Possibly, too few samples lowered accuracy.

Time point specified: newly diagnosed GD, antithyroid drugs for less than 3 months. There was RNA extracted from PBMCs, and the TCR library was made from it. A peripheral blood sample, roughly 8.7 milliliters in volume, was drawn into EDTA tubes. Source: peripheral blood mononuclear cells (PBMCs), taken at new diagnosis, from a patient treated with antithyroid drugs. The receptor comes from a female donor with Graves disease.

The CDR3 sequence is CASSLEASGREEQFF. The CDR3 nucleotides are TGTGCCAGCAGCTTAGAGGCTAGCGGGAGGGAAGAGCAGTTCTTC. The rearrangement links TRBV7-9 to TRBJ2-1; 12 nucleotides align to TRBD2. This CDR3 has 15 residues. Germline CDR1 SEHNR, CDR2 FQNEAQ (reference sequence). J was trimmed by 10 bases and V by 1 base; bases with no gene match: 5.